The 20 T cell receptor beta chains in this list originate from one sample, sequenced in a study of cytomegalovirus exposure and HLA in healthy donors. PCR employed 60 Vbeta and 13 Jbeta primers. Some clones are missing from TCRdb's copy, which holds only in-frame ones; the method was immunoSEQ multiplex PCR. The sample lists 170,000 or so clones, 75% to 90% seen once, with around 7% in the top ten. Sequencing was performed on PBMCs. All receptors come from a man aged 30 to 39 in good health and CMV-seropositive.

CDR3 sequence (DNA): TGTGCCACCAGCATAGGGGCCTCTAATGAAAAACTGTTTTTT. It is translated as CATSIGASNEKLFF. This chain uses TRBV15 with TRBJ1-4; tentative D call: TRBD1 (5 bases). The CDR3 is 14 amino acids. Trimming removed 4 bases at V and 3 bases at J, with 9 bases between. Germline lookup yields CDR1 LNHNV and CDR2 YYDKDF (reference sequence).

The V gene is TRBV19, the J gene TRBJ1-1; possible D gene TRBD1, 6 bases. V gave up 5 bases and J gave up 4 bases, with 17 bases separating them. Germline V gene sequence: CDR1 LNHDA, CDR2 SQIVND (reference sequence). This CDR3 spans 15 amino acids. This chain's CDR3 is CASSPTGFAATEAFF. In nucleotides, the CDR3 is TGTGCCAGTAGTCCAACAGGGTTCGCCGCCACTGAAGCTTTCTTT.

Only a few counts were recorded for this clone. The chain is built from TRBV7-9 and TRBJ1-1; 7 positions match TRBD1. Germline V gene sequence: CDR1 SEHNR, CDR2 FQNEAQ (reference sequence). The CDR3 is 14 amino acids. V was clipped by 5 bases and J by 4 bases; unmatched bases: 7. The CDR3 is CASSDRQGITEAFF. The DNA of the CDR3 is TGTGCCAGCAGCGACCGACAGGGTATCACTGAAGCTTTCTTT.

This clone was observed a few times. In nucleotides, the CDR3 is TGCGCCAGCAGTGGTAGGACAGGCGCCCTGAACACTGAAGCTTTCTTT. Its protein is CASSGRTGALNTEAFF. The V gene is TRBV5-1, the J gene TRBJ1-1; 7 bases map to TRBD1. This CDR3 has 16 residues. Trimming took 5 bases from V and 0 from J; bases not matched to a gene: 10. Germline V lookup: CDR1 SGHRS, CDR2 YFSETQ.

This clone was observed a few times. This chain links TRBV27 with TRBJ2-3; D gene ambiguous. V shed 5 bases and J shed 1 base, with 19 bases lying between them. The germline V gene has CDR1 MNHEY and CDR2 SMNVEV (reference sequence). The CDR3 runs 17 residues. The CDR3 reads CASSPSHYPAGTDTQYF. The CDR3 DNA reads TGTGCCAGCAGTCCCAGTCACTACCCGGCGGGCACAGATACGCAGTATTTT.

The chain recombines TRBV7-2 with TRBJ1-1; D possibly corresponds to TRBD1 (5 bases). V was clipped by 5 bases and J by 5 bases, with 15 bases between them. The CDR3 sequence is 14 residues long. Germline assignment: CDR1 SGHTA and CDR2 FQGNSA. The CDR3, as DNA: TGTGCCAGCAGCCCAGTTAGCGGGGGTACTGAAGCTTTCTTT. Translation: CASSPVSGGTEAFF.

This clone was recorded a few times. The chain recombines TRBV9 with TRBJ1-2; a possible D gene is TRBD1 (6 bases). Germline-derived CDR1 and CDR2 are SGDLS and YYNGEE. The CDR3 has 13 residues. Trimming took off 4 bases at V and 9 bases at J, with 16 bases between the two ends. The CDR3 region has the DNA TGTGCCAGCAGCCAAACGGGACAAGTCCGCTACACCTTC. Encoded protein: CASSQTGQVRYTF.

There are a few counts of this clone. V gene TRBV9 combines with J gene TRBJ1-1, with a weak D call TRBD1 (6 bases). The V and J ends lost 3 bases and 2 bases respectively, with 11 bases between them. Germline lookup yields CDR1 SGDLS and CDR2 YYNGEE. This CDR3 has 14 amino acids. In DNA, the CDR3 is TGTGCCAGCAGCGCCGGGACAAGCAACACTGAAGCTTTCTTT. Its protein product is CASSAGTSNTEAFF.

The chain has TRBV5-1 and TRBJ2-1, with D possibly being TRBD2 (5 bases). Germline assignment: CDR1 SGHRS and CDR2 YFSETQ. The CDR3 consists of 15 residues. V was trimmed by 0 bases and J by 7 bases, leaving 14 bases between them. This CDR3 reads CASSLGGGTGNEQFF. The DNA for the CDR3 is TGCGCCAGCAGCTTGGGAGGAGGAACGGGTAATGAGCAGTTCTTC. Looking up the rest from reference TRBV5-1 and TRBJ2-1 gives the full variable domain: KAGVTQTPRYLIKTRGQQVTLSCSPISGHRSVSWYQQTPGQGLQFLFEYFSETQRNKGNFPGRFSGRQFSNSRSEMNVSTLELGDSALYLCASSLGGGTGNEQFFGPGTRLTVL.

The J gene is TRBJ2-5, the V gene TRBV9; 7 nucleotides line up with TRBD2. Trimming at V came to 0 bases and at J to 4 bases, leaving 3 bases not matched to a gene. The V gene's germline CDR1 is SGDLS and CDR2 YYNGEE. The CDR3 contains 14 residues. CDR3 loop: CASSVEGGRETQYF. CDR3 coding DNA: TGTGCCAGCAGCGTAGAGGGAGGGAGAGAGACCCAGTACTTC.

V is TRBV30 and J is TRBJ1-6; the match to TRBD1 covers 9 bases. CDR1 GTSNPN and CDR2 SVGIG come from the germline V gene (reference sequence). The CDR3 loop spans 13 amino acids. V lost 8 bases and J lost 10; bases outside the gene matches: 9. CDR3 in DNA: TGTGCCGTGGATGGGACAGGGCGATCACCCCTCCACTTT. Its translation is CAVDGTGRSPLHF.

The genes are TRBV29-1 and TRBJ2-5; a weak D match, TRBD1 (5 bases). Germline assignment: CDR1 SQVTM and CDR2 ANQGSEA. V lost 5 bases and J lost 5, with 15 bases in between. This CDR3 has 13 residues. CDR3 in DNA: TGCAGCGTTCAGGGCCTAGGGTGGGAGACCCAGTACTTC. Translation gives CSVQGLGWETQYF.

This chain uses TRBV5-1 with TRBJ2-3; 12 bases are a match to TRBD2. This CDR3 is 17 amino acids long. Trimming at V came to 1 base and at J to 4 bases, leaving 7 bases not matched to a gene. Looked up from germline, CDR1 is SGHRS and CDR2 is YFSETQ. CDR3 sequence reads: CASSLISSGGASDTQYF. CDR3 DNA: TGCGCCAGCAGCTTGATATCTAGCGGGGGGGCTTCAGATACGCAGTATTTT.

This clone has only one observation. This chain joins TRBV9 and TRBJ2-5; 7 bases line up with TRBD2. The CDR3 spans 15 residues. The V gene's germline CDR1 is SGDLS and CDR2 YYNGEE. Germline trimming cut 3 bases from V and 3 bases from J; bases unmatched to any gene: 8. CDR3 residues: CASSALGLAEETQYF. In nucleotides, the CDR3 is TGTGCCAGCAGCGCCTTAGGGCTAGCGGAAGAGACCCAGTACTTC.

The J gene is TRBJ2-2, the V gene TRBV29-1; D is possibly TRBD1 (6 bases). The CDR3 is 16 residues long. The ends were cut back, 2 bases at V and 6 bases at J, with 19 bases in the middle. The germline V gene has CDR1 SQVTM and CDR2 ANQGSEA. The CDR3 nucleotides read TGCAGCGTTGAACCCCGTCGAACGACAGGTCCCGGGGAGCTGTTTTTT. Encoded protein: CSVEPRRTTGPGELFF.

The chain recombines TRBV7-9 with TRBJ2-7; 9 bases are a match to TRBD1. CDR3 length equals 16 residues. With V trimmed by 3 bases and J by 4 bases, 10 bases remained unmatched. Germline assignment: CDR1 SEHNR and CDR2 FQNEAQ (reference sequence). The CDR3 region is CASSLDRGRGGYEQYF. The CDR3 DNA reads TGTGCCAGCAGCTTGGACAGGGGCCGCGGGGGATACGAGCAGTACTTC. Full variable domain (remainder filled in from reference TRBV7-9 and TRBJ2-7): DTGVSQNPRHKITKRGQNVTFRCDPISEHNRLYWYRQTLGQGPEFLTYFQNEAQLEKSRLLSDRFSAERPKGSFSTLEIQRTEQGDSAMYLCASSLDRGRGGYEQYFGPGTRLTVT.

CDR3: CASSDAGINEQFF. The CDR3 DNA is TGCGCCAGCAGTGACGCAGGGATCAATGAGCAGTTCTTC. This rearrangement joins TRBV10-1 to TRBJ2-1, with D possibly matching TRBD1 (5 bases). The V gene's germline CDR1 is WNHNN and CDR2 SYGVQD (reference sequence). The CDR3 contains 13 residues. Trimming cost V 3 bases and J 6 bases, with 9 bases left between them.

The chain is built from TRBV5-5 and TRBJ1-4; D may be TRBD1 (5 bases). The V gene's germline CDR1 is SGHKS and CDR2 YYEKEE (reference sequence). CDR3 length: 15 amino acids. Trimming took off 0 bases at V and 2 bases at J, with 8 bases between the two ends. CDR3 bases: TGTGCCAGCAGCTTGGTGGGGGGGACTAATGAAAAACTGTTTTTT. Translated: CASSLVGGTNEKLFF.

The chain links TRBV7-9 to TRBJ1-1; a weak D match, TRBD1 (5 bases). V gave up 0 bases and J gave up 7 bases, with 15 bases separating them. Germline V gene data show CDR1 as SEHNR and CDR2 as FQNEAQ (reference sequence). This CDR3 is built from 15 residues. The CDR3 sequence is CASSLAGGLRSEAFF. In DNA form, the CDR3 reads TGTGCCAGCAGCTTAGCCGGGGGATTACGGAGTGAAGCTTTCTTT.

This chain connects TRBV5-4 to TRBJ2-1; maybe TRBD2 (6 bases). Trimming stripped 0 bases from V and 8 bases from J, with 18 bases between. The CDR3 spans 16 residues. CDR1 is SGHNT, CDR2 YYREEE, per germline (reference sequence). For the CDR3, the DNA is TGTGCCAGCAGCTTGGGGGGACTCCTTCTTCGTGATGAGCAGTTCTTC. It yields the protein CASSLGGLLLRDEQFF.